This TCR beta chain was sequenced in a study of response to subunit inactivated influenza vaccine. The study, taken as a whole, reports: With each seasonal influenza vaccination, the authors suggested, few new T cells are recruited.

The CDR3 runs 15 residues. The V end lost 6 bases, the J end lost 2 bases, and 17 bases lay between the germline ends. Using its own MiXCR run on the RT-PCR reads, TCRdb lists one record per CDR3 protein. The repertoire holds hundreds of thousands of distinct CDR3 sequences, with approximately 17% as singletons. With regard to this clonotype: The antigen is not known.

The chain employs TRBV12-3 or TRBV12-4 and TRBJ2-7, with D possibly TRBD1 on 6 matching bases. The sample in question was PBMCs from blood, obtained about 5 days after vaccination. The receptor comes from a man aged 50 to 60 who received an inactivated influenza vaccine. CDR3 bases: TGTGCCAGCAGCGGAGCCGGGACAATTCCCTACGAGCAGTACTTC. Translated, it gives CASSGAGTIPYEQYF.